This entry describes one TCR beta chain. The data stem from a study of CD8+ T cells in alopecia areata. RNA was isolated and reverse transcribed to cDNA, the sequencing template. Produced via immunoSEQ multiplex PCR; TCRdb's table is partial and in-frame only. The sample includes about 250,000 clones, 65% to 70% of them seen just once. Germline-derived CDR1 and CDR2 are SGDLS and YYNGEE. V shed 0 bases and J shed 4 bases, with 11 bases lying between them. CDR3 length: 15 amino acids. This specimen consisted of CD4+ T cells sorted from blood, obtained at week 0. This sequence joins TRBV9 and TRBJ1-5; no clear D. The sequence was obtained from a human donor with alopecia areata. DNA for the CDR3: TGTGCCAGCAGCGTAGGAGGACGGAAGAATCAGCCCCAGCATTTT. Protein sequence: CASSVGGRKNQPQHF.